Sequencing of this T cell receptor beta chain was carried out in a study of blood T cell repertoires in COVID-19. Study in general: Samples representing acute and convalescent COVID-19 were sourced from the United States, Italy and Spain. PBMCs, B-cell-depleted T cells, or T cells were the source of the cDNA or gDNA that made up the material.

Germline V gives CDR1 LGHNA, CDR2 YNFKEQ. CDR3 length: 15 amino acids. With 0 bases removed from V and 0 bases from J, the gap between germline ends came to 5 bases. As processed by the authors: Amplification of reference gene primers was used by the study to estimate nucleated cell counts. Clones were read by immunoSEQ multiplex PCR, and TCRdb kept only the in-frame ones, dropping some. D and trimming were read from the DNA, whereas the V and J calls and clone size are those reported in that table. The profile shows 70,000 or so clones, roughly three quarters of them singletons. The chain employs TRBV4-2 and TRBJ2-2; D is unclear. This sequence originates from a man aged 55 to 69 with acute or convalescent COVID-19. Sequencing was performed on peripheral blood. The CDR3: CASSQDPSNTGELFF. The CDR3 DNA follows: TGTGCCAGCAGCCAAGACCCCTCGAACACCGGGGAGCTGTTTTTT.